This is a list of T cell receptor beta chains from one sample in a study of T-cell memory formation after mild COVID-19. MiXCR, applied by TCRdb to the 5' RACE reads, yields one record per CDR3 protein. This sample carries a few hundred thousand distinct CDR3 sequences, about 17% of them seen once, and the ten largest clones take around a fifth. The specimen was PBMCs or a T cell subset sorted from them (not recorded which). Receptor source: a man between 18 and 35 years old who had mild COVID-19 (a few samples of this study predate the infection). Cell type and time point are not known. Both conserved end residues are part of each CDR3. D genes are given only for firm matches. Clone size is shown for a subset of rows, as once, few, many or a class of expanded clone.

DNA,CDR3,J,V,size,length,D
TGCGCCAGCAGCCAAGAAGGAGGGCTCGGGGGCGGGGATAGAGATACGCAGTATTTT,CASSQEGGLGGGDRDTQYF,TRBJ2-3,TRBV4-1,-,19,-
TGTGCCAGCAGCTTGAGACCTTACCCGCCGGAGAATACGCAGTATTTT,CASSLRPYPPENTQYF,TRBJ2-3,TRBV7-9,few,16,-
TGTGCCAGCCTCGGACGAGGGTTGGGAGAGGGGATATATGGCTACACCTTC,CASLGRGLGEGIYGYTF,TRBJ1-2,TRBV27,many,17,-
TGTGCCAGCAGTGTGGGACAGGGGGCGGGCGGCTACACCTTC,CASSVGQGAGGYTF,TRBJ1-2,TRBV6-1,-,14,TRBD1
TGTGCCAGCAGCTCCTCGACTGAAGCTTTCTTT,CASSSSTEAFF,TRBJ1-1,TRBV7-8,few,11,-
TGCAGTGCTAGAGACTGGGTCGCAGATACGCAGTATTTT,CSARDWVADTQYF,TRBJ2-3,TRBV20-1,few,13,-
TGTGCCAGCAGACTAGCGGGGGGGCCAGAGACCCAGTACTTC,CASRLAGGPETQYF,TRBJ2-5,TRBV6-5,many,14,TRBD2
TGTGCCAGCGAGAGCATCGTTCGTGCAGATACGCAGTATTTT,CASESIVRADTQYF,TRBJ2-3,TRBV2,few,14,-
TGTGCCATCAGTGATCCAGGGCCCTCTGGGGCCAACGTCCTGACTTTC,CAISDPGPSGANVLTF,TRBJ2-6,TRBV10-3,-,16,-
TGTGCCAGCAGCCTCAGGGCTACGAACACTGAAGCTTTCTTT,CASSLRATNTEAFF,TRBJ1-1,TRBV7-9,few,14,-
TGTGCCAGCAGTCCTACCCGGGACAGGAAAGAGACCCAGTACTTC,CASSPTRDRKETQYF,TRBJ2-5,TRBV6-5,few,15,TRBD1
TGTGCCAGCAGTTTATTCCTTGCAGGGAGCCAGCCCCAGCATTTT,CASSLFLAGSQPQHF,TRBJ1-5,TRBV28,few,15,-
TGCAGTGCTAGAAGCCCGACAGGGGGCGATGGTTTTCCGCAGTATTTT,CSARSPTGGDGFPQYF,TRBJ2-3,TRBV20-1,few,16,TRBD1
TGCAGTGCTCGGATTACAGGGACTAACACCGGGGAGCTGTTTTTT,CSARITGTNTGELFF,TRBJ2-2,TRBV20-1,once,15,-
TGCGCCAGCAGCCCCCACGGACAGGGAACGCCTAATGAAAAACTGTTTTTT,CASSPHGQGTPNEKLFF,TRBJ1-4,TRBV5-1,-,17,TRBD1
TGTGCCAGCAGTTACTCGTTGGCGGGGGCCTATGGCTACACCTTC,CASSYSLAGAYGYTF,TRBJ1-2,TRBV6-5,-,15,-
TGCAGCGTACAGGGCTCTGGAGGTCTGACCACTGAAGCTTTCTTT,CSVQGSGGLTTEAFF,TRBJ1-1,TRBV29-1,-,15,-
TGTGCCATTCAAAGACACAGGGGTGAAGCTTTCTTT,CAIQRHRGEAFF,TRBJ1-1,TRBV6-6,-,12,TRBD1
TGTGCCAGCAGTAATCAAGACAGGGGCCTGATCACAGATACGCAGTATTTT,CASSNQDRGLITDTQYF,TRBJ2-3,TRBV12-3/TRBV12-4,few,17,TRBD1
TGTGCCAGCAGCTTGGCGACGGCGGACAATGAGCAGTTCTTC,CASSLATADNEQFF,TRBJ2-1,TRBV5-4,few,14,-
TGCGCCAGCCGAAACTCAGGGGGGGATTCACCCCTCCACTTT,CASRNSGGDSPLHF,TRBJ1-6,TRBV5-1,few,14,TRBD1
TGTGCCAGCAGCTTATGGGGGAGGCCCGGCACAGATACGCAGTATTTT,CASSLWGRPGTDTQYF,TRBJ2-3,TRBV7-2,few,16,-
TGTGCCAGCAGCGTCGACCGCCGGTCCTCTGGGGCCAACGTCCTGACTTTC,CASSVDRRSSGANVLTF,TRBJ2-6,TRBV7-8,few,17,-
TGTGCCTATCGAACGGGACAGGGGGCGCAGGGGACCCAGTACTTC,CAYRTGQGAQGTQYF,TRBJ2-5,TRBV7-9,few,15,TRBD1
TGTGCCAGCAGCAGGGAGACGAGAGCCAAAAACATTCAGTACTTC,CASSRETRAKNIQYF,TRBJ2-4,TRBV21-1,-,15,-
TGTGCCAGCAGGACGGGACTAGCGGGGGATGAGCAGTTCTTC,CASRTGLAGDEQFF,TRBJ2-1,TRBV2,-,14,TRBD2
TGTGCCAGCAGAAACTTAGGCGGGGGGCCTTTTTCTGAGCAGTTCTTC,CASRNLGGGPFSEQFF,TRBJ2-1,TRBV12-3/TRBV12-4,-,16,TRBD2
TGTGCCAGCAGTTATGCAGGGGGCTTGTACACCGGGGAGCTGTTTTTT,CASSYAGGLYTGELFF,TRBJ2-2,TRBV6-2/TRBV6-3,-,16,TRBD1
TGTGCCAGCAGCCAGAGCGGGCTCCCGGAGACCCAGTACTTC,CASSQSGLPETQYF,TRBJ2-5,TRBV6-5,many,14,-
TGTGCCAGCAGTTTAAGCCCGTGGGAGACCCAGTACTTC,CASSLSPWETQYF,TRBJ2-5,TRBV12-3/TRBV12-4,few,13,-
TGTGCCAGCAGTCGACTCGGACAGGGAGGGGAGACCCAGTACTTC,CASSRLGQGGETQYF,TRBJ2-5,TRBV7-2,-,15,-
TGTGCCAGCAGTCCAAATGGGGATGAGCAGTTCTTC,CASSPNGDEQFF,TRBJ2-1,TRBV6-5,few,12,-
TGTGCCAGCGGGGTACGAGGCAATCAGCCCCAGCATTTT,CASGVRGNQPQHF,TRBJ1-5,TRBV7-2,many,13,-
TGCAGTGCTAGACTGGACCCGAACACTGAAGCTTTCTTT,CSARLDPNTEAFF,TRBJ1-1,TRBV20-1,-,13,-
TGTGCCAGCAGCCCTCGGGGGGCCAGTGAGACCCAGTACTTC,CASSPRGASETQYF,TRBJ2-5,TRBV7-7,few,14,-
TGTGCCAGCAGCTTTGAGGGCTCCTACGAGCAGTACTTC,CASSFEGSYEQYF,TRBJ2-7,TRBV7-9,few,13,-
TGTGCCAGCAGTCTTACAGGGATTACTGAAGCTTTCTTT,CASSLTGITEAFF,TRBJ1-1,TRBV7-2,-,13,-
TGTGCCAGCAGCCAACGTTCGGTGCGGAAATTCTCCTACGAGCAGTACTTC,CASSQRSVRKFSYEQYF,TRBJ2-7,TRBV14,few,17,-
TGCGCCAGCAGCCAAGAGGACTACGCCGGGGAGCTGTTTTTT,CASSQEDYAGELFF,TRBJ2-2,TRBV4-3,once,14,-
TGCGCCAGCAGCGGCGGACAGGGGCCCCAAGAGACCCAGTACTTC,CASSGGQGPQETQYF,TRBJ2-5,TRBV5-1,few,15,TRBD1
TGTGCCAGCAGCTCGACTAGCGGGTACAATGAGCAGTTCTTC,CASSSTSGYNEQFF,TRBJ2-1,TRBV7-3,many,14,TRBD2
TGTGCCAGCAGCTTAGGGCGGACAGGGCGCGAGACCCAGTACTTC,CASSLGRTGRETQYF,TRBJ2-5,TRBV7-8,-,15,TRBD1
TGTGCCAGCAGCCCCGGGACAGGCGGCGGATTCTTCTACGAGCAGTACTTC,CASSPGTGGGFFYEQYF,TRBJ2-7,TRBV12-3/TRBV12-4,-,17,TRBD1
TGTGCCAGCAGCGTAAGGAGGGACGCAGATACGCAGTATTTT,CASSVRRDADTQYF,TRBJ2-3,TRBV9,-,14,-
TGCAGTGCTCATACAGGGGCGGGAGAGATTCAGTACTTC,CSAHTGAGEIQYF,TRBJ2-4,TRBV20-1,many,13,-
TGCAGTGCTAGGGAGTCCGAGACTGAAGCTTTCTTT,CSARESETEAFF,TRBJ1-1,TRBV20-1,-,12,-
TGTGCCAGCAGTTTAGACCCGTTTGGGACAGGGAGGAGTGAAGCTTTCTTT,CASSLDPFGTGRSEAFF,TRBJ1-1,TRBV27,-,17,TRBD1
TGCGCCAGCAAGCTTGGTGGATCTGGAAACACCATATATTTT,CASKLGGSGNTIYF,TRBJ1-3,TRBV5-1,few,14,-
TGTGCCAGCAGCTTAGACCCGGGACAGGGATTTAATGAGCAGTTCTTC,CASSLDPGQGFNEQFF,TRBJ2-1,TRBV7-7,few,16,TRBD1
TGTGCCAGCAGTACCACTAGCGGGTACACCGGGGAGCTGTTTTTT,CASSTTSGYTGELFF,TRBJ2-2,TRBV12-3/TRBV12-4,-,15,TRBD2
TGTGCCAGCAGTCTCCGCTGGGACCTGAACACTGAAGCTTTCTTT,CASSLRWDLNTEAFF,TRBJ1-1,TRBV27,-,15,-
TGTGCCAGCAGTCGCCCGGACAGGGAGGACTATGGCTACACCTTC,CASSRPDREDYGYTF,TRBJ1-2,TRBV28,once,15,TRBD1
TGTGCCAGCACCCCCTCCAGACTTTACGAGCAGTACTTC,CASTPSRLYEQYF,TRBJ2-7,TRBV12-3/TRBV12-4,-,13,-